Listed below are T cell receptor beta chains from one sample, sequenced in a study of blood T cell repertoires in COVID-19. Profiling relied on immunoSEQ multiplex PCR, and the TCRdb table lists in-frame clones only, not all of them. The sample contains a few hundred thousand clones, about nine tenths of which appear only once. Sequencing input: peripheral blood. The receptors stem from a man in his forties who had recovered from COVID-19. Both conserved end residues are part of each CDR3. D genes are given only for firm matches. Not every row has a clone size; where given, it reads once, few, many or a size class.

>18|TRBJ2-6|TRBV19|many|NA
TGTGCCAGTAGTATAGACAGGGCTGGGTTAACTGGGGCCAACGTCCTGACTTTC
CASSIDRAGLTGANVLTF
>16|TRBJ1-6|TRBV4-1|NA|TRBD1
TGCGCCAGCAGCCCGCTTCCGGGACAGGGTTTTTCACCCCTCCACTTT
CASSPLPGQGFSPLHF
>16|TRBJ2-2|TRBV11-2|NA|TRBD1
TGTGCCAGCAGCCAGAGGGGGCGGCGCATCACCGGGGAGCTGTTTTTT
CASSQRGRRITGELFF
>15|TRBJ2-1|TRBV2|NA|TRBD2
TGTGCCAGCCTAAGGGATAGCGGGGGCTACAATGAGCAGTTCTTC
CASLRDSGGYNEQFF
>14|TRBJ2-5|TRBV6-5|NA|NA
TGTGCCAGCAGGACCCTTTACGGCGGGGAGACCCAGTACTTC
CASRTLYGGETQYF
>13|TRBJ1-1|TRBV6-2/TRBV6-3|NA|NA
TGTGCCAGCAGTCTCAGGGGGAACACTGAAGCTTTCTTT
CASSLRGNTEAFF
>15|TRBJ2-2|TRBV6-5|NA|TRBD2
TGTGCCAGCAGTTACTCGGGACTAGCTCCCGGGGAGCTGTTTTTT
CASSYSGLAPGELFF
>13|TRBJ1-2|TRBV6-4|NA|TRBD1
TGTGCCAGCAGAGGGGGACAGGGCGGCGGCTACACCTTC
CASRGGQGGGYTF
>15|TRBJ2-7|TRBV5-1|NA|TRBD1
TGCGCCAGCAGCAGAACCGGGACAGAAGCCTACGAGCAGTACTTC
CASSRTGTEAYEQYF
>14|TRBJ2-7|TRBV5-1|NA|NA
TGCGCCAGCAGCTTGGGGCCGGGGGAGTACGAGCAGTACTTC
CASSLGPGEYEQYF
>14|TRBJ2-2|TRBV2|few|NA
TGTGCCAGCAGTGAAACTCGGGGCACCGGGGAGCTGTTTTTT
CASSETRGTGELFF
>16|TRBJ2-4|TRBV19|NA|NA
TGTGCCAGAGGTGGACTTCCCGACGACGGCAAAAACATTCAGTACTTC
CARGGLPDDGKNIQYF
>14|TRBJ2-1|TRBV6-4|NA|TRBD2
TGTGCCAGCAGTGACTCGGGACTAAACAATGAGCAGTTCTTC
CASSDSGLNNEQFF
>15|TRBJ2-7|TRBV5-1|NA|NA
TGCGCCAGCAAGGGGGGGACGCCCCTCTCCTACGAGCAGTACTTC
CASKGGTPLSYEQYF
>14|TRBJ2-2|TRBV6-5|NA|TRBD1
TGTGCCAGCAAACCCCCGACAGGGTACGGGGAGCTGTTTTTT
CASKPPTGYGELFF
>13|TRBJ1-2|TRBV27|NA|NA
TGTGCCAGCTCCCTGGGGGGGGCCTATGGCTACACCTTC
CASSLGGAYGYTF
>14|TRBJ2-3|TRBV9|NA|NA
TGTGCCAGCAGCGTAAGGGGCACAACAGATACGCAGTATTTT
CASSVRGTTDTQYF
>15|TRBJ2-7|TRBV7-2|NA|NA
TGTGCCAGCAGCTTAAAAACAGGCTTGATCCACGAGCAGTACTTC
CASSLKTGLIHEQYF
>15|TRBJ1-2|TRBV5-6|NA|TRBD1
TGTGCCAGCAGCCCGGAAGGACAGGGAGGCTATGGCTACACCTTC
CASSPEGQGGYGYTF
>16|TRBJ1-1|TRBV5-1|NA|NA
TGCGCCTCCCATGGAGGGGGGGCCAGGGGAAACACTGAAGCTTTCTTT
CASHGGGARGNTEAFF
>13|TRBJ2-1|TRBV27|NA|TRBD2
TGTGCCAGCAGTTCCGGGGGGGGCAATGAGCAGTTCTTC
CASSSGGGNEQFF
>16|TRBJ2-1|TRBV7-8|NA|TRBD2
TGTGCCAGCAGCTTAGTTCGGGCTAGCGGTCACAATGAGCAGTTCTTC
CASSLVRASGHNEQFF
>14|TRBJ2-1|TRBV10-3|NA|TRBD1
TGTGCCATCAGTGAGTGGACAGGGACCCCTGAGCAGTTCTTC
CAISEWTGTPEQFF
>16|TRBJ2-1|TRBV5-5|NA|TRBD2
TGTGCCAGCAGCTTGGGGACTAGCGCACGATACAATGAGCAGTTCTTC
CASSLGTSARYNEQFF
>17|TRBJ2-3|TRBV9|NA|TRBD2
TGTGCCAGCAGCGTATCTCCTAGCGGGGGGAGCACAGATACGCAGTATTTT
CASSVSPSGGSTDTQYF
>18|TRBJ2-3|TRBV7-9|NA|NA
TGTGCCAGCAGCAACTCTAACCCGGGGGGCGAGAACACAGATACGCAGTATTTT
CASSNSNPGGENTDTQYF
>16|TRBJ2-5|TRBV7-2|NA|TRBD2
TGTGCCAGCAGCTTAGCGCGGCGGGGGGGCGGAGAGACCCAGTACTTC
CASSLARRGGGETQYF
>13|TRBJ1-5|TRBV9|NA|NA
TGTGCCAGCAGCGTAGGAGGGTGGCAGCCCCAGCATTTT
CASSVGGWQPQHF
>15|TRBJ1-5|TRBV18|NA|NA
TGTGCCAGCTCACGGGACTTAACTCGCAATCAGCCCCAGCATTTT
CASSRDLTRNQPQHF
>15|TRBJ1-3|TRBV30|few|NA
TGTGCCTGGAGTGTACGCACAGCGGGAGGAAACACCATATATTTT
CAWSVRTAGGNTIYF
>14|TRBJ1-6|TRBV7-8|NA|NA
TGTGCCAGCAGCTTAGTTAAGGGGCCATCACCCCTCCACTTT
CASSLVKGPSPLHF
>15|TRBJ2-3|TRBV5-1|NA|TRBD2
TGCGCCAGCAGCTTTGAAAGCGGGAGTATTGATACGCAGTATTTT
CASSFESGSIDTQYF
>19|TRBJ2-3|TRBV5-4|NA|TRBD2
TGTGCCAGCAGCTTGGCCGGGGGGATTCTCCGTCGCCTGGGGGATACGCAGTATTTT
CASSLAGGILRRLGDTQYF
>16|TRBJ2-3|TRBV7-6|once|TRBD1
TGTGCCAGCAGCTTCTTTGGACAGGGGGCTACAGATACGCAGTATTTT
CASSFFGQGATDTQYF
>13|TRBJ1-2|TRBV27|NA|NA
TGTGCCAGCAGTCCTGGGACATACTATGGCTACACCTTC
CASSPGTYYGYTF
>17|TRBJ2-1|TRBV7-9|NA|NA
TGTGCCAGCAGCACCCCGACAGATGGTCCCACCTACAATGAGCAGTTCTTC
CASSTPTDGPTYNEQFF
>16|TRBJ2-3|TRBV7-2|NA|TRBD2
TGTGCCAGCGGCAGGGGACTAGCGGGACTCACAGATACGCAGTATTTT
CASGRGLAGLTDTQYF
>15|TRBJ2-5|TRBV24-1|NA|NA
TGTGCCACCAGTGCCGAAGGGGGGGGACAAGAGACCCAGTACTTC
CATSAEGGGQETQYF
>11|TRBJ1-1|TRBV5-6|NA|NA
TGTGCCAGCAGCAGTACAGGGACAGCTTTCTTT
CASSSTGTAFF
>17|TRBJ1-6|TRBV7-9|once|NA
TGTGCCAGCAGCTTCGGATCGAGTAGCACGTATAATTCACCCCTCCACTTT
CASSFGSSSTYNSPLHF
>13|TRBJ2-7|TRBV30|NA|NA
TGTGCCTGGAATGGTGCGGGGACCTACGAGCAGTACTTC
CAWNGAGTYEQYF
>17|TRBJ2-6|TRBV4-2|NA|NA
TGTGCCAGCAGCCGTCTAGGCAGTTTCTCTGGGGCCAACGTCCTGACTTTC
CASSRLGSFSGANVLTF
>14|TRBJ2-7|TRBV5-1|NA|TRBD2
TGCGCCAGCAGCCAGCGGGAGGATTCTTACGAGCAGTACTTC
CASSQREDSYEQYF
>14|TRBJ2-7|TRBV7-9|few|NA
TGTGCCAGCAGCCCTGTTCGGGGGAACTACGAGCAGTACTTC
CASSPVRGNYEQYF
>15|TRBJ2-7|TRBV3-1/TRBV3-2|NA|NA
TGTGCCAGCAGCCAAGATGGCGACTATCGGTTCGAGCAGTACTTC
CASSQDGDYRFEQYF
>16|TRBJ2-6|TRBV11-3|NA|NA
TGTGCCAGCAGCTTGGGGGGTAGCTCTGGGGCCAACGTCCTGACTTTC
CASSLGGSSGANVLTF
>16|TRBJ2-2|TRBV30|NA|TRBD2
TGTGCCTGGAGCGCTTCTTATAGCGGGAGCACCGGGGAGCTGTTTTTT
CAWSASYSGSTGELFF
>16|TRBJ2-7|TRBV6-5|NA|NA
TGTGCCAGCAGTTACACGCGCGACGGAGGAGGGAACGAGCAGTACTTC
CASSYTRDGGGNEQYF